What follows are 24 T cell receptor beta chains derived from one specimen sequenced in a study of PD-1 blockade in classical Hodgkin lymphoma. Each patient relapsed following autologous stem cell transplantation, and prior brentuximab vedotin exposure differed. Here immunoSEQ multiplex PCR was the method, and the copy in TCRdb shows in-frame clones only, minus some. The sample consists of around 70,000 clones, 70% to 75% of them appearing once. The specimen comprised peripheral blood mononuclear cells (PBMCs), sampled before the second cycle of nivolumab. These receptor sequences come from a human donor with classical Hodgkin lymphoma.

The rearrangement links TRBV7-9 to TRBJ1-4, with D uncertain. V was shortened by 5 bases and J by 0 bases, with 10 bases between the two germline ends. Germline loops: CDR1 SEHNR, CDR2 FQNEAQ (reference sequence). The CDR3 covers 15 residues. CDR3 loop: CASSPIEPTNEKLFF. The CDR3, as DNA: TGTGCCAGCAGCCCCATTGAGCCAACTAATGAAAAACTGTTTTTT.

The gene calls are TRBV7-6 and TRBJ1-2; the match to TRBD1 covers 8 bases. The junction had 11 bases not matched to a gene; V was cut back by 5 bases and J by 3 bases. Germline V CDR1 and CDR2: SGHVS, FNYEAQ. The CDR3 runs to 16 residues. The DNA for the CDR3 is TGTGCCAGCAGCCGGGAGGGCACAGGGGGGTACTATGGCTACACCTTC. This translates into CASSREGTGGYYGYTF. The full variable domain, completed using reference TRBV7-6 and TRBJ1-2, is GAGVSQSPRYKVTKRGQDVALRCDPISGHVSLYWYRQALGQGPEFLTYFNYEAQQDKSGLPNDRFSAERPEGSISTLTIQRTEQRDSAMYRCASSREGTGGYYGYTFGSGTRLTVV.

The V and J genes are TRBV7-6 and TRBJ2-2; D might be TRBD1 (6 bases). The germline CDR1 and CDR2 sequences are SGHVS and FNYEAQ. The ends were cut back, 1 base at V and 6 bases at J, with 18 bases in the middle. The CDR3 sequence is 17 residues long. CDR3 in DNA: TGTGCCAGCAGCTTAGTTACAGGGTTCTTGTCGGCCGGGGAGCTGTTTTTT. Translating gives CASSLVTGFLSAGELFF.

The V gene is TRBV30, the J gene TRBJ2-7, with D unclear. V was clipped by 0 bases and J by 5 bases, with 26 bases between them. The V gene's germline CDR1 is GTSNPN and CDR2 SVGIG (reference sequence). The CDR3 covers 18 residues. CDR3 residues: CAWSVRLGRYLTGHEQYF. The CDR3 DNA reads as TGTGCCTGGAGTGTACGATTGGGCCGATACTTAACGGGCCACGAGCAGTACTTC.

The CDR3, as DNA: TGTGCCAGCTCACCGCTAGGGGCAGATACGCAGTATTTT. Translation: CASSPLGADTQYF. The chain recombines TRBV6-5 with TRBJ2-3, with TRBD1 as a possible D gene (5 bases). Trimming took off 8 bases at V and 4 bases at J, with 13 bases between the two ends. The CDR3 consists of 13 residues. The germline V gene encodes CDR1 MNHEY and CDR2 SVGAGI.

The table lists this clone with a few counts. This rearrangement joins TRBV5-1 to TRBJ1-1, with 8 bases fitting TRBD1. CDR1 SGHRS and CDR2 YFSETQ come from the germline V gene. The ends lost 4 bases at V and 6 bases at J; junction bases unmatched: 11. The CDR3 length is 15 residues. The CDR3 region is CASSPWTGSFSEAFF. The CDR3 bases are TGCGCCAGCAGCCCCTGGACAGGGTCTTTCTCTGAAGCTTTCTTT.

This CDR3 is CVGYRNTEAFF. Written as DNA, the CDR3 is TGCGTGGGGTACAGGAACACTGAAGCTTTCTTT. The rearrangement links TRBV20-1 to TRBJ1-1; D call uncertain. The CDR3 loop spans 11 amino acids. Germline CDR1 and CDR2: DFQATT and SNEGSKA (reference sequence).

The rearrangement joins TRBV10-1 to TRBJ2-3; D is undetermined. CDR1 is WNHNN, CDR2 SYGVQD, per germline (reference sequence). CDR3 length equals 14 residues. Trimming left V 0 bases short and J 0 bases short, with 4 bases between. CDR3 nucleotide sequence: TGCGCCAGCAGTGAGTCGACGAGCACAGATACGCAGTATTTT. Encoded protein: CASSESTSTDTQYF.

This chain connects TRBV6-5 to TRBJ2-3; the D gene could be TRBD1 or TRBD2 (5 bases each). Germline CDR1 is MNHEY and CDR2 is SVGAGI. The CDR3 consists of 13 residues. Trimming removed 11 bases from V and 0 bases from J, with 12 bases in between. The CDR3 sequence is CAVGRVSTDTQYF. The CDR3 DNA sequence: TGTGCCGTGGGACGGGTTAGCACAGATACGCAGTATTTT.

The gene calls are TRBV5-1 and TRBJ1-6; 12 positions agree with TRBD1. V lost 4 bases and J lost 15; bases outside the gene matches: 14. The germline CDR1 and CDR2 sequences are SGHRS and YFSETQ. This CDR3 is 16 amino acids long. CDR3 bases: TGCGCCAGCAGCCCCCGGACGGGACAGGGGGCCGTGGACCTCCACTTT. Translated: CASSPRTGQGAVDLHF.

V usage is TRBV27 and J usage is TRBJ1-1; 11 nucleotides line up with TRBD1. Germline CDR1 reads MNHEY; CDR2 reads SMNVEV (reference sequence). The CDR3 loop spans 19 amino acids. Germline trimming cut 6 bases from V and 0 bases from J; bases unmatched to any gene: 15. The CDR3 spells CASRNSRTGTGGMNTEAFF. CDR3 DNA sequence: TGTGCCAGCAGGAATTCGCGCACCGGGACAGGGGGGATGAACACTGAAGCTTTCTTT.

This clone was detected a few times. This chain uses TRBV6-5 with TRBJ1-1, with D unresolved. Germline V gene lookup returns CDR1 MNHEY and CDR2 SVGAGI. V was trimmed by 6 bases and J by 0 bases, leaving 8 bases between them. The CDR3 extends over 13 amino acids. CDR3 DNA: TGTGCCAGCAGCCCCGAGCTGAACACTGAAGCTTTCTTT. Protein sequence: CASSPELNTEAFF.

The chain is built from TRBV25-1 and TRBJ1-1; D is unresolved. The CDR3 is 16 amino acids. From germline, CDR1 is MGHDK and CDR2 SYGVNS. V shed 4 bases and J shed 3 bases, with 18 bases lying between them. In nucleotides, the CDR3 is TGTGCCAGCAGTGCCACGACGATAGGGTGGGACACTGAAGCTTTCTTT. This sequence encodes CASSATTIGWDTEAFF.

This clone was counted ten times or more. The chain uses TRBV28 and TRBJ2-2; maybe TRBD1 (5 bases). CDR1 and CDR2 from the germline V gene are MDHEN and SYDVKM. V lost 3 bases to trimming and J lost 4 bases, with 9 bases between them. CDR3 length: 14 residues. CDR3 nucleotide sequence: TGTGCCAGCAGTTTGTTAGGGGTCACCGGGGAGCTGTTTTTT. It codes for CASSLLGVTGELFF. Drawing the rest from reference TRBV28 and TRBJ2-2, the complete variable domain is DVKVTQSSRYLVKRTGEKVFLECVQDMDHENMFWYRQDPGLGLRLIYFSYDVKMKEKGDIPEGYSVSREKKERFSLILESASTNQTSMYLCASSLLGVTGELFFGEGSRLTVL.

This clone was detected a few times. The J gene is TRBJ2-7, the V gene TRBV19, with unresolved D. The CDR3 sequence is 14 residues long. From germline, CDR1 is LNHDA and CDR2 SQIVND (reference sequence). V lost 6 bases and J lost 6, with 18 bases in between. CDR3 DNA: TGTGCCAGTAGCTGGCGGACGTCGGGTAGCGAGCAGTACTTC. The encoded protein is CASSWRTSGSEQYF.

CDR3 loop: CASSPRDTLYTGELFF. CDR3 DNA sequence: TGTGCCAGCTCACCACGGGACACCTTATACACCGGGGAGCTGTTTTTT. The chain combines TRBV18 with TRBJ2-2; TRBD1 is a possible D gene (6 bases). The CDR3 is made up of 16 amino acids. Germline lookup yields CDR1 KGHSH and CDR2 LQKENI. V was clipped by 1 base and J by 3 bases, with 12 bases between them.

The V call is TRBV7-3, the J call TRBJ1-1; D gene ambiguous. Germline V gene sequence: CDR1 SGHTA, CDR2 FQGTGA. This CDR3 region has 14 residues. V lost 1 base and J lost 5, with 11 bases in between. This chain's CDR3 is CASSLNQGWTEAFF. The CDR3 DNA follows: TGTGCCAGCAGCTTAAATCAAGGTTGGACTGAAGCTTTCTTT. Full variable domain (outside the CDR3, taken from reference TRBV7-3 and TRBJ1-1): GAGVSQTPSNKVTEKGKYVELRCDPISGHTALYWYRQSLGQGPEFLIYFQGTGAADDSGLPNDRFFAVRPEGSVSTLKIQRTERGDSAVYLCASSLNQGWTEAFFGQGTRLTVV.

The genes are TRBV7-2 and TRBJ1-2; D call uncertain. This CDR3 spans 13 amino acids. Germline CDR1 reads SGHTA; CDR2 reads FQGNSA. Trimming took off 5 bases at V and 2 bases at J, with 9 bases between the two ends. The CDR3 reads CASSPSKNYGYTF. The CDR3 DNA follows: TGTGCCAGCAGCCCTTCTAAGAACTATGGCTACACCTTC.

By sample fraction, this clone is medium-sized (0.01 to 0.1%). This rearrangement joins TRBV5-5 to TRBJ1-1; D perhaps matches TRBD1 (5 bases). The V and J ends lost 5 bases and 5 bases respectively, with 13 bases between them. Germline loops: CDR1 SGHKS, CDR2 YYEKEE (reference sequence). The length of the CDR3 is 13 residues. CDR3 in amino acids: CASSTWEGTEAFF. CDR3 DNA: TGTGCCAGCAGTACGTGGGAGGGGACTGAAGCTTTCTTT.

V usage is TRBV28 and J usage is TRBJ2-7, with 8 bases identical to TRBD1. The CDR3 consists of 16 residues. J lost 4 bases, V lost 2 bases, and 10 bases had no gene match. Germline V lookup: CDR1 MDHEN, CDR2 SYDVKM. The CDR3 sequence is CASSLRDRRGFYEQYF. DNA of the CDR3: TGTGCCAGCAGTTTAAGGGACAGGAGGGGTTTTTACGAGCAGTACTTC. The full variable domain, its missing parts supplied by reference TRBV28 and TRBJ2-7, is DVKVTQSSRYLVKRTGEKVFLECVQDMDHENMFWYRQDPGLGLRLIYFSYDVKMKEKGDIPEGYSVSREKKERFSLILESASTNQTSMYLCASSLRDRRGFYEQYFGPGTRLTVT.

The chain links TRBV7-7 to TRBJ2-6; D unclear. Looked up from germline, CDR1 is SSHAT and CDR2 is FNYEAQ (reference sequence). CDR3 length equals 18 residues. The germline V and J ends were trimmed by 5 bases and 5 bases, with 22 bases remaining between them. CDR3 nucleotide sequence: TGTGCCAGCAGCATCTGTTTAAGTGCCACAAATCGGGCCAACGTCCTGACTTTC. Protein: CASSICLSATNRANVLTF.

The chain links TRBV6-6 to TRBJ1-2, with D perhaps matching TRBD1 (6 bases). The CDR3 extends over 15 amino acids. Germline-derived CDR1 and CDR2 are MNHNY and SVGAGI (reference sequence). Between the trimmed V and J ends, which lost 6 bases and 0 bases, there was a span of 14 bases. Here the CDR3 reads CASSPPGQTNYGYTF. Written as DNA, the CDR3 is TGTGCCAGCAGCCCCCCGGGACAAACTAACTATGGCTACACCTTC.

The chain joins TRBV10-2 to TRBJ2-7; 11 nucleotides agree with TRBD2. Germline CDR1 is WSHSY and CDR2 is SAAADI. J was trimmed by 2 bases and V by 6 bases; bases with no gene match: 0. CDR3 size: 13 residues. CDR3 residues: CASRLAGAYEQYF. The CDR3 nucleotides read TGCGCCAGCAGACTAGCGGGAGCCTACGAGCAGTACTTC.

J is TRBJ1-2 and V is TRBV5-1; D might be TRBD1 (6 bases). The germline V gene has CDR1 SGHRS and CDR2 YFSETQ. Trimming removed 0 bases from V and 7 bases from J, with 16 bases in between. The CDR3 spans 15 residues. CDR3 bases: TGCGCCAGCAGCTTGGCCCCGGGGGCCCCTCGTGGCTACACCTTC. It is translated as CASSLAPGAPRGYTF.